A single T cell receptor beta chain is shown here with its context. Its antigen is as yet unknown. Assay execution proceeded at the deep level. Here immunoSEQ multiplex PCR was the method, and the copy in TCRdb shows in-frame clones only, minus some. The sample includes almost 700,000 clones, under 95% of them seen just once. CD45RO-negative CD8 cells positively selected for CCR7 made up the naive population, which excluded terminally differentiated effector memory CD45RA+ cells. The data derive from a study of shared clonotypes between healthy human individuals. Study results and limitations: Shared clonotypes: about 4.6% naive CD4, about 4% naive CD8, 2% to 2.5% memory CD4, approximately 0.41% memory CD8. Researchers found naive subsets generally carried larger estimated richness than memory subsets. Since donors were few, the genetic and exposure-history diversity represented was limited.

The V gene's germline CDR1 is SGHVS and CDR2 FNYEAQ. The CDR3 contains 15 residues. V shed 5 bases, J shed 4 bases, and the junction held 4 bases outside the gene matches. The clonotype comes from a man aged 30 to 39 in good health. The source material was naive CD8+ T cells sorted from blood. The chain uses TRBV7-6 and TRBJ2-1; 11 positions match TRBD1. Written as DNA, the CDR3 is TGTGCCAGCAGCCAGGGACAGGGGGATTACAATGAGCAGTTCTTC. Its translation: CASSQGQGDYNEQFF.